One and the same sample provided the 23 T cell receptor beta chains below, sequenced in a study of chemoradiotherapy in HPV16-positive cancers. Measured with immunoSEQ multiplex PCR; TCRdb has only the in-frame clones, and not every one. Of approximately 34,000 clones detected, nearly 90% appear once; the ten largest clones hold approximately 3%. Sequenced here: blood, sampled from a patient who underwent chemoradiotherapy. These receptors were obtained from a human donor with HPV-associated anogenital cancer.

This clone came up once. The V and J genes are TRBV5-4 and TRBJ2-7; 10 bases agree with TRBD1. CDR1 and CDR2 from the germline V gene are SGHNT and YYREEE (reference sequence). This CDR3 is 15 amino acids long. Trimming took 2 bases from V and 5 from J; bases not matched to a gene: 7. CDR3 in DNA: TGTGCCAGCAGCTTATATGGACAGGGGGTAAACGAGCAGTACTTC. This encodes CASSLYGQGVNEQYF.

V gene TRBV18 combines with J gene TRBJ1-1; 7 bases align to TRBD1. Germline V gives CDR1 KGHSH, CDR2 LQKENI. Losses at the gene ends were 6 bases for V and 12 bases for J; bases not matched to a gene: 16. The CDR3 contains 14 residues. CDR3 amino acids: CASSQSRDSKVTFF. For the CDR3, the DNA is TGTGCCAGCTCTCAATCACGGGACAGTAAGGTAACTTTCTTT.

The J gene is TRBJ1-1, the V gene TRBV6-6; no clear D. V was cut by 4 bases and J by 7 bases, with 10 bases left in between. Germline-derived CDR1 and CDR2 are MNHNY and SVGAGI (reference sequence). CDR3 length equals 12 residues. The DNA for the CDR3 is TGTGCCAGCAGTTCCCCCACCGATGAAGCTTTCTTT. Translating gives CASSSPTDEAFF.

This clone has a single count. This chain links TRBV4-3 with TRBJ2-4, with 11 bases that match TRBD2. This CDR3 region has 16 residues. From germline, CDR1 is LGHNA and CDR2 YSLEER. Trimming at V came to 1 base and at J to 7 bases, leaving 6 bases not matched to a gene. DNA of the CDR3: TGCGCCAGCAGCCAAGGGGTAGCGGGAGGGCGGAACATTCAGTACTTC. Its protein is CASSQGVAGGRNIQYF.

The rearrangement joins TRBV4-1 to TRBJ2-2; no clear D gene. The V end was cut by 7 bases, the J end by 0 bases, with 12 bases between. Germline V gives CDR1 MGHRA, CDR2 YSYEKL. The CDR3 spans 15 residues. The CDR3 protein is CASTPLRTNTGELFF. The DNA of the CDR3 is TGCGCCAGCACCCCATTGCGGACGAACACCGGGGAGCTGTTTTTT.

CDR3 DNA sequence: TGTGCCAGCAGCGTAGCGGACATCGTAGATACGCAGTATTTT. It encodes CASSVADIVDTQYF. The V gene is TRBV9, the J gene TRBJ2-3, with TRBD1 as a possible D gene (5 bases). V was trimmed by 0 bases and J by 5 bases, leaving 10 bases between them. CDR3 length: 14 residues. CDR1 is SGDLS and CDR2 is YYNGEE in the germline V gene.

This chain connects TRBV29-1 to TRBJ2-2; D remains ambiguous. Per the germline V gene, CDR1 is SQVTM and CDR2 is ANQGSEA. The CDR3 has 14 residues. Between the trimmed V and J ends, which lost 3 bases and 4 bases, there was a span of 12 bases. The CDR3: CSVDSPLGTGELFF. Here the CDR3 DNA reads TGCAGCGTTGACTCGCCCCTCGGCACCGGGGAGCTGTTTTTT.

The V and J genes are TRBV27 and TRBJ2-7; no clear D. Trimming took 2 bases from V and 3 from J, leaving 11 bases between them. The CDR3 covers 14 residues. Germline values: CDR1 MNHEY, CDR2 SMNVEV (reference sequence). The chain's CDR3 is CASSLREEYYEQYF. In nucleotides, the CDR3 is TGTGCCAGCAGTTTAAGAGAGGAGTACTACGAGCAGTACTTC.

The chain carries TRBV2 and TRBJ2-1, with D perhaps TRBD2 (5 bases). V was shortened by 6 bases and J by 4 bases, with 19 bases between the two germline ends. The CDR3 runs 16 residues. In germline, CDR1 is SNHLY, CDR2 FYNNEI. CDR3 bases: TGTGCCAGCAGCCTACGAGCGGCCCCTGGGTACAATGAGCAGTTCTTC. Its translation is CASSLRAAPGYNEQFF.

Written as DNA, the CDR3 is TGTGCCAGCAGCTTAGACCCTAGGGGGGTTAACTATGGCTACACCTTC. It is translated as CASSLDPRGVNYGYTF. The chain employs TRBV7-2 and TRBJ1-2; a weak D match, TRBD1 (6 bases). The germline CDR1 and CDR2 sequences are SGHTA and FQGNSA. V gave up 1 base and J gave up 1 base, with 13 bases separating them. The length of the CDR3 is 16 residues.

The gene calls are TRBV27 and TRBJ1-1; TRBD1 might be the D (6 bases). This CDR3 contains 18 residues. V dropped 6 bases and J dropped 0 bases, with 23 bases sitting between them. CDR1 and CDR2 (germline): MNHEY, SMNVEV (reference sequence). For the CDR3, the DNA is TGTGCCAGCAGGGGGGTGGGGGGCCTTTTTCGAATGAACACTGAAGCTTTCTTT. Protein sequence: CASRGVGGLFRMNTEAFF.

As DNA, the CDR3 is TGTGCCAGCAGTGAGCTAGAGACCCAGTACTTC. This translates into CASSELETQYF. The V call is TRBV6-5, the J call TRBJ2-5; unclear D gene. Trimming stripped 5 bases from V and 4 bases from J, with 5 bases between. Germline V gene lookup returns CDR1 MNHEY and CDR2 SVGAGI. CDR3 length: 11 residues.

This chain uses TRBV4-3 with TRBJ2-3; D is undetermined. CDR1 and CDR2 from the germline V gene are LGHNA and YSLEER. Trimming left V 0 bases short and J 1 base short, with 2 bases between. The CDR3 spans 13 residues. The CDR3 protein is CASSQDGTDTQYF. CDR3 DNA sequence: TGCGCCAGCAGCCAAGATGGCACAGATACGCAGTATTTT.

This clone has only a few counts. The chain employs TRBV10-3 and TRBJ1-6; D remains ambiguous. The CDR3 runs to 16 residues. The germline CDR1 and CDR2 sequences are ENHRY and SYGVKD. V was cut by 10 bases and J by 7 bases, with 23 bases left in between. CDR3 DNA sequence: TGTGCCACCGCGCTGGGAAGTACACCGGGGAATTCACCCCTCCACTTT. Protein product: CATALGSTPGNSPLHF.

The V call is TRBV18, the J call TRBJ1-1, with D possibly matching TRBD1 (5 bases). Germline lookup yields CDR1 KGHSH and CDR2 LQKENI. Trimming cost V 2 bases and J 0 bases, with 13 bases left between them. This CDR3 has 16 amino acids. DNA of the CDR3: TGTGCCAGCTCACCAGGGCAGGGAACCATGAACACTGAAGCTTTCTTT. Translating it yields CASSPGQGTMNTEAFF.

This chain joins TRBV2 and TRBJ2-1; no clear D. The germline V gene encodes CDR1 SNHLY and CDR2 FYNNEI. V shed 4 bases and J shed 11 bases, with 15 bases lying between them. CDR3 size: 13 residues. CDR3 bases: TGTGCCAGCAGTGTGGATTGGGCTAACAAGCAGTTCTTC. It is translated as CASSVDWANKQFF.

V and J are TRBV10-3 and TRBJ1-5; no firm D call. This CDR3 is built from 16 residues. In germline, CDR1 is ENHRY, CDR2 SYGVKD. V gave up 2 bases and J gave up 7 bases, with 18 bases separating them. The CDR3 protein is CAISEGPQGLEQPQHF. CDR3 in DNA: TGTGCCATCAGTGAGGGCCCCCAAGGGCTAGAACAGCCCCAGCATTTT.

The CDR3 DNA sequence: TGTGCCAGCAGCTTGGAGGGGACAGCCACATACTATGGCTACACCTTC. This sequence encodes CASSLEGTATYYGYTF. The V gene is TRBV5-6, the J gene TRBJ1-2, with 7 bases aligning to TRBD1. CDR1 is SGHDT, CDR2 YYEEEE, per germline. The J segment lost 3 bases and the V segment lost 0 bases, leaving 8 bases of the junction unmatched. The CDR3 is made up of 16 amino acids.

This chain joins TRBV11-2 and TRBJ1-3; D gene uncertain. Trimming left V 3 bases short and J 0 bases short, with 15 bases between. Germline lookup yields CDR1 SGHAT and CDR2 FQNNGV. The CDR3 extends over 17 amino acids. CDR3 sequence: CASSFSGRQNSGNTIYF. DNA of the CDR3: TGTGCCAGCAGCTTCTCTGGGAGGCAGAACTCTGGAAACACCATATATTTT.

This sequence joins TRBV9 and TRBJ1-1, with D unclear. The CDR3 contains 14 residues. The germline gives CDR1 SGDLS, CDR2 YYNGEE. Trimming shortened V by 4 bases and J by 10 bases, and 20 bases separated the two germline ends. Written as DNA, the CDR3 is TGTGCCAGCAGCCTAGATTCGGTCCTCGGAGGAGCTTTCTTT. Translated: CASSLDSVLGGAFF.

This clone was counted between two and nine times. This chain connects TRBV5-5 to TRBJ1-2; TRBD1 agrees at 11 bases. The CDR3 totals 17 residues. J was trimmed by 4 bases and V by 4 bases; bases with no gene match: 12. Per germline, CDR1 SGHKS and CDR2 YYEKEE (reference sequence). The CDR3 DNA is TGTGCCAGCAGCGTGACTCCCGGGACAGGGGGGTCCTATGGCTACACCTTC. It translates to CASSVTPGTGGSYGYTF.

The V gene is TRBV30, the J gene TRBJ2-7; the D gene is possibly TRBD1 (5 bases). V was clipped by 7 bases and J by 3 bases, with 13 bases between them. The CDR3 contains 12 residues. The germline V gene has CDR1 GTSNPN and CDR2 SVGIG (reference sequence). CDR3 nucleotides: TGTGCCTCTCAGGGATCTGGCTACGAGCAGTACTTC. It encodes CASQGSGYEQYF. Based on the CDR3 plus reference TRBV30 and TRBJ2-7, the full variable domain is SQTIHQWPATLVQPVGSPLSLECTVEGTSNPNLYWYRQAAGRGLQLLFYSVGIGQISSEVPQNLSASRPQDRQFILSSKKLLLSDSGFYLCASQGSGYEQYFGPGTRLTVT.

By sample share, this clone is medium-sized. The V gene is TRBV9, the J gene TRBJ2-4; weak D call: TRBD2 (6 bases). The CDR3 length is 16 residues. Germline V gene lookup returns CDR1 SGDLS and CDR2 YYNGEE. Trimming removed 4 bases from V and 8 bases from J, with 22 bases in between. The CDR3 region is CASSSVEGTERDIQYF. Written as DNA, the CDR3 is TGTGCCAGCAGCTCAGTGGAGGGGACTGAAAGAGACATTCAGTACTTC.